A selection of T cell receptor beta chains follows, all from one sample in a study of T cell changes during pregnancy in multiple sclerosis. Sequencing used immunoSEQ multiplex PCR; TCRdb keeps in-frame clones, though not all of them. The sample lists 32,000 or so clones, approximately 89% occurring once. The source material was CD8+ T cells from peripheral blood mononuclear cells, sampled in the first trimester of pregnancy. These TCRs come from a female donor with multiple sclerosis, enrolled in a pregnancy study. Each CDR3 is given with its conserved first and last residue. A D gene is named only where the DNA matches it firmly. Size values are once, few and many counts, or a class for expanded clones, and some rows have none.

>TRBV7-9|NA|NA|TRBJ2-3|15
TGTGCCAGCAGCTTAAAACTAGGGATTACAGATACGCAGTATTTT
CASSLKLGITDTQYF
>TRBV19|NA|TRBD1|TRBJ2-3|13
TGTGCCAGTAGGGGGTGGGGACAGGGAACGCAGTATTTT
CASRGWGQGTQYF
>TRBV5-1|once|NA|TRBJ2-7|15
TGCGCCAGCAGCTTGCTACAGACGACGACGGTAGAGCAGTACTTC
CASSLLQTTTVEQYF
>TRBV6-1|NA|NA|TRBJ2-3|14
TGTGCCAGCAGTAGGACGGGAAGGACAGATACGCAGTATTTT
CASSRTGRTDTQYF
>TRBV5-4|NA|NA|TRBJ2-7|14
TGTGCCAGCAGCTTGGAACGGGAGTACTACGAGCAGTACTTC
CASSLEREYYEQYF
>TRBV19|NA|TRBD2|TRBJ2-3|16
TGTGCCAGTAGTATAGAACTAGCGGCGGTCACAGATACGCAGTATTTT
CASSIELAAVTDTQYF
>TRBV27|NA|TRBD2|TRBJ2-3|16
TGTGCCAGCAGTTCTATAGCGGGAGTAAGCACAGATACGCAGTATTTT
CASSSIAGVSTDTQYF
>TRBV7-9|NA|TRBD2|TRBJ2-7|19
TGTGCCAGCAGCTTAGGAAGGAAAGAGGTAGCGGGAGGGCCCTACGAGCAGTACTTC
CASSLGRKEVAGGPYEQYF
>TRBV13|once|NA|TRBJ2-7|14
TGTGCCAGCAGCCAAGCGGCTAACTCCTACGAGCAGTACTTC
CASSQAANSYEQYF
>TRBV4-1|once|NA|TRBJ2-7|14
TGCGCCAGCAGCCAAGGGCTAGCATCCTACGAGCAGTACTTC
CASSQGLASYEQYF
>TRBV27|NA|TRBD1|TRBJ2-1|15
TGTGCCAGCAGTTTATCGACAGGGGGCGTGGGTGAGCAGTTCTTC
CASSLSTGGVGEQFF